This entry lists 30 T cell receptor beta chains sequenced from one sample in a study of human T cells and chemical hapten exposure. The time point is: pre-sensitization, week 0. As to treatment: therapeutic diphenylcyclopropenone sensitization with weekly scalp DPC. TCRdb redid the calling of the RACE reads with MiXCR, one entry per CDR3 protein. Of 250,000 or so distinct CDR3 sequences in the sample, around 7.7% were seen once. Source: whole blood, taken in connection with sensitization to the hapten diphenylcyclopropenone (DPC). These receptors were collected from a man aged 18 to 35 with alopecia areata. Some clones in this sample may be carry-over from other donors' samples.

This clonotype was picked up a small number of times. The gene calls are TRBV27 and TRBJ2-1, with D unresolved. Germline V lookup: CDR1 MNHEY, CDR2 SMNVEV (reference sequence). The CDR3 contains 14 residues. V lost 0 bases and J 7 bases, leaving 10 bases between the germline ends. The CDR3 DNA reads as TGTGCCAGCAGTTTATCAGCTGGGTGGAATGAGCAGTTCTTC. It yields the protein CASSLSAGWNEQFF.

This clonotype was recorded a few times. J is TRBJ2-1 and V is TRBV7-7, with D hard to call. V was trimmed by 4 bases and J by 1 base, leaving 14 bases between them. The CDR3 is 16 residues long. Germline values: CDR1 SSHAT, CDR2 FNYEAQ (reference sequence). The CDR3 region has the DNA TGTGCCAGCAGCTCAAGACTCTATTTTTCCTACAATGAGCAGTTCTTC. It encodes CASSSRLYFSYNEQFF.

The sample holds many counts of this clonotype. This sequence joins TRBV7-3 and TRBJ2-2; 7 bases agree with TRBD1. The CDR3 totals 15 residues. Losses at the gene ends were 0 bases for V and 6 bases for J; bases not matched to a gene: 4. Per the germline V gene, CDR1 is SGHTA and CDR2 is FQGTGA. DNA for the CDR3: TGTGCCAGCAGCTTAACGCGCCAGGGGGCCGGGGAGCTGTTTTTT. It translates to CASSLTRQGAGELFF.

The rearrangement uses TRBV7-2 and TRBJ2-3, with 8 bases aligning to TRBD2. This CDR3 spans 14 amino acids. The germline V gene has CDR1 SGHTA and CDR2 FQGNSA. The J segment lost 5 bases and the V segment lost 5 bases, leaving 6 bases of the junction unmatched. CDR3 residues: CASSPGGLRDTQYF. The CDR3, as DNA: TGTGCCAGCAGCCCGGGGGGGCTGAGAGATACGCAGTATTTT.

This clonotype was observed many times. The V and J genes are TRBV7-2 and TRBJ2-1; 7 bases align to TRBD1. CDR3 size: 13 residues. Germline assignment: CDR1 SGHTA and CDR2 FQGNSA. After removal of 5 bases from V and 7 bases from J, the junction contained 5 bases not matched to a gene. The CDR3, as DNA: TGTGCCAGCAGCAGCGCAGGGGGTAATGAGCAGTTCTTC. Encoded protein: CASSSAGGNEQFF.

This clonotype appeared many times. This chain connects TRBV27 to TRBJ2-7, with TRBD2 matching 9 bases. There are 17 residues in the CDR3. Germline trimming cut 0 bases from V and 3 bases from J; bases unmatched to any gene: 9. Germline V gene sequence: CDR1 MNHEY, CDR2 SMNVEV (reference sequence). CDR3: CASSLSAGGPQVYEQYF. DNA of the CDR3: TGTGCCAGCAGTTTATCTGCGGGGGGGCCACAGGTCTACGAGCAGTACTTC.

This clonotype was counted at least ten times. This rearrangement joins TRBV4-1 to TRBJ2-4; 8 bases are a match to TRBD1. Germline V gives CDR1 MGHRA, CDR2 YSYEKL. This CDR3 comprises 15 residues. Trimming at V came to 3 bases and at J to 16 bases, leaving 17 bases not matched to a gene. The CDR3 DNA is TGCGCCAGCAGCCAGAGGGGGACAGGCGGCCTCGAAATTTACTTC. This encodes CASSQRGTGGLEIYF.

The rearrangement joins TRBV7-2 to TRBJ2-3; no definite D call. The length of the CDR3 is 13 residues. V shed 1 base and J shed 4 bases, with 6 bases lying between them. Germline values: CDR1 SGHTA, CDR2 FQGNSA. This chain's CDR3 is CASSLVSSDTQYF. The CDR3 coding sequence is TGTGCCAGCAGCTTAGTTTCCTCAGATACGCAGTATTTT.

The rearrangement links TRBV12-3 or TRBV12-4 to TRBJ1-1; D unclear. This CDR3 has 13 residues. The V gene lost 4 bases and the J gene lost 6 bases, with 12 bases spanning the gap. CDR3 coding DNA: TGTGCCAGCAGTTCTGAGGGTTGGTCTGAAGCTTTCTTT. It encodes CASSSEGWSEAFF.

This clonotype was detected only a few times. The chain is built from TRBV6-6 and TRBJ1-2, with 11 positions matching TRBD1. The CDR3 is 13 amino acids. The J segment lost 8 bases and the V segment lost 6 bases, leaving 5 bases of the junction unmatched. The germline V gene has CDR1 MNHNY and CDR2 SVGAGI (reference sequence). The CDR3 loop is CASSQGQGEGYTF. As DNA, the CDR3 is TGTGCCAGCAGCCAGGGACAGGGGGAGGGCTACACCTTC.

This clonotype appeared a few times. The chain uses TRBV20-1 and TRBJ1-6, with 9 bases fitting TRBD1. Germline lookup yields CDR1 DFQATT and CDR2 SNEGSKA (reference sequence). V shed 5 bases, J shed 7 bases, and the junction held 9 bases outside the gene matches. The CDR3 is 15 residues long. CDR3 DNA sequence: TGCAGTGCTCGCATGGACAGGGGAGAAAATTCACCCCTCCACTTT. It specifies CSARMDRGENSPLHF.

The table lists this clonotype with many counts. The chain recombines TRBV25-1 with TRBJ1-5; D is uncertain. The CDR3 length is 14 residues. Deletions cut 3 bases from V and 4 bases from J, with 10 bases between. CDR1 is MGHDK and CDR2 is SYGVNS in the germline V gene. Here the CDR3 DNA reads TGTGCCAGCAGTGATATATTCGGAAATCAGCCCCAGCATTTT. Amino acid sequence: CASSDIFGNQPQHF.

The CDR3 DNA follows: TGTGCCAGCAGTTACGGCGGGGAGAATGAGCAGTTCTTC. Protein product: CASSYGGENEQFF. The chain has TRBV6-5 and TRBJ2-1, with D perhaps TRBD2 (6 bases). V was pared by 2 bases and J by 7 bases, with 9 bases between. The CDR3 runs to 13 residues. Germline lookup yields CDR1 MNHEY and CDR2 SVGAGI.

The chain recombines TRBV20-1 with TRBJ2-3, with TRBD2 identical over 9 bases. Germline V CDR1 and CDR2: DFQATT, SNEGSKA (reference sequence). The length of the CDR3 is 14 residues. J lost 2 bases, V lost 6 bases, and 6 bases had no gene match. DNA of the CDR3: TGCAGTGCCAGGCTAGCGGGGTACACAGATACGCAGTATTTT. Protein: CSARLAGYTDTQYF.

Here the CDR3 DNA reads TGTGCCAGCAGTTTAATGGAGTCCTACGAGCAGTACTTC. It yields the protein CASSLMESYEQYF. The V and J genes are TRBV27 and TRBJ2-7; D is uncertain. The CDR3 covers 13 residues. Per germline, CDR1 MNHEY and CDR2 SMNVEV (reference sequence). Trimming left V 2 bases short and J 1 base short, with 6 bases between.

The genes are TRBV12-3 or TRBV12-4 and TRBJ1-5; the D is unclear. With 5 bases removed from V and 4 bases from J, the gap between germline ends came to 18 bases. This CDR3 region has 16 residues. The CDR3 spells CASSAVTGRRNQPQHF. CDR3 bases: TGTGCCAGCAGTGCCGTAACTGGAAGAAGGAATCAGCCCCAGCATTTT.

This chain joins TRBV3-1 and TRBJ2-5; unclear D gene. Trimming took off 1 base at V and 3 bases at J, with 3 bases between the two ends. CDR3 length: 12 amino acids. The germline gives CDR1 LGHDT, CDR2 YNNKEL (reference sequence). CDR3 coding DNA: TGTGCCAGCAGCCAAGGGGAAGAGACCCAGTACTTC. As protein: CASSQGEETQYF.

This chain uses TRBV9 with TRBJ1-4; D may be TRBD1 (5 bases). CDR1 is SGDLS, CDR2 YYNGEE, per germline. The CDR3 is 16 residues long. Trimming took 5 bases from V and 0 from J, leaving 14 bases between them. CDR3: CASSDFGHSTNEKLFF. The CDR3 nucleotides read TGTGCCAGCAGTGATTTTGGACATTCAACTAATGAAAAACTGTTTTTT.

This clonotype was seen only a few times. This chain connects TRBV11-2 to TRBJ2-1, with TRBD2 as a possible D gene (6 bases). Trimming shortened V by 1 base and J by 0 bases, and 13 bases separated the two germline ends. Germline loops: CDR1 SGHAT, CDR2 FQNNGV. This CDR3 has 17 residues. The CDR3 coding sequence is TGTGCCAGCAGCTTAGTCGATACTAGCAGCTCCTACAATGAGCAGTTCTTC. Amino acids: CASSLVDTSSSYNEQFF.

A few counts support this clonotype. The chain recombines TRBV7-2 with TRBJ1-4; the D gene is possibly TRBD1 (5 bases). The CDR3 is made up of 14 amino acids. V was pared by 4 bases and J by 7 bases, with 13 bases between. CDR1 and CDR2 (germline): SGHTA, FQGNSA. The CDR3 protein is CASSSTGDSEKLFF. The CDR3 DNA reads as TGTGCCAGCAGCTCCACGGGGGATAGTGAAAAACTGTTTTTT.

This clonotype was seen a handful of times. This sequence joins TRBV27 and TRBJ1-4, with D uncertain. The germline gives CDR1 MNHEY, CDR2 SMNVEV (reference sequence). V was pared by 6 bases and J by 6 bases, with 5 bases between. The CDR3 loop spans 11 amino acids. Here the CDR3 DNA reads TGTGCCAGCAGGGGTTATGAAAAACTGTTTTTT. The encoded protein is CASRGYEKLFF.

The sample holds a few counts of this clonotype. The chain has TRBV5-6 and TRBJ1-1; 9 nucleotides match TRBD1. The V and J ends lost 4 bases and 6 bases, in that order; junction bases with no gene match: 1. The CDR3 has 12 amino acids. Germline-derived CDR1 and CDR2 are SGHDT and YYEEEE. The CDR3 is CASSGTGSEAFF. The CDR3, as DNA: TGTGCCAGCAGCGGGACAGGGTCTGAAGCTTTCTTT.

The chain couples TRBV4-3 to TRBJ1-4, with D tentatively TRBD1 (6 bases). V dropped 0 bases and J dropped 6 bases, with 14 bases sitting between them. CDR3 length equals 16 residues. Per germline, CDR1 LGHNA and CDR2 YSLEER. The CDR3 DNA reads TGCGCCAGCAGCCAAGATCAAAAGGGGGTAGATGAAAAACTGTTTTTT. It specifies CASSQDQKGVDEKLFF.

The chain has TRBV12-3 or TRBV12-4 and TRBJ1-5; 7 nucleotides align to TRBD1. The CDR3 consists of 15 residues. Trimming took 5 bases from V and 4 from J; bases not matched to a gene: 8. Written as DNA, the CDR3 is TGTGCCAGCAGTGGAGGGGGCAGATCTAATCAGCCCCAGCATTTT. It encodes CASSGGGRSNQPQHF.

This clonotype turned up a few times. V is TRBV5-1 and J is TRBJ1-1; TRBD1 is a possible D gene (6 bases). CDR3 length equals 17 residues. Germline CDR1 reads SGHRS; CDR2 reads YFSETQ. V was trimmed by 1 base and J by 0 bases, leaving 16 bases between them. The CDR3 loop reads CASSLTPQGLLNTEAFF. The CDR3 DNA is TGCGCCAGCAGCTTGACTCCTCAGGGGTTGTTGAACACTGAAGCTTTCTTT.

Here the CDR3 reads CASNLEQWRGKLFF. The DNA for the CDR3 is TGTGCCAGCAACCTGGAACAGTGGAGGGGAAAACTGTTTTTT. The chain links TRBV7-2 to TRBJ1-4; D might be TRBD1 (5 bases). V lost 7 bases and J lost 10, with 19 bases in between. Germline V gives CDR1 SGHTA, CDR2 FQGNSA. The CDR3 runs to 14 residues.

This clonotype has more than one count but fewer than ten. The chain links TRBV12-3 or TRBV12-4 to TRBJ2-1; the D is unclear. The CDR3 is 12 amino acids. The germline V and J ends were trimmed by 3 bases and 9 bases, with 9 bases remaining between them. This chain's CDR3 is CASSFLSIEQFF. CDR3 sequence (DNA): TGTGCCAGCAGTTTCCTCAGCATTGAGCAGTTCTTC.

This chain uses TRBV4-3 with TRBJ2-3, with 7 nucleotides matching TRBD1. CDR1 LGHNA and CDR2 YSLEER come from the germline V gene. V trimming: 0 bases; J trimming: 3 bases; junction bases outside the gene matches: 9. The CDR3 is 17 residues long. The CDR3 region has the DNA TGCGCCAGCAGCCAAGATAGTTCGGGACAGCAAACAGATACGCAGTATTTT. It specifies CASSQDSSGQQTDTQYF.

This clonotype has only a few counts. The DNA for the CDR3 is TGTGCCAGCGCATACAGGGGGCACGGTGAAAAACTGTTTTTT. Translated, it gives CASAYRGHGEKLFF. This chain uses TRBV7-9 with TRBJ1-4; 9 bases agree with TRBD1. Unmatched junction bases numbered 8, after V lost 8 bases and J lost 7 bases. The CDR3 runs 14 residues. The germline CDR1 and CDR2 sequences are SEHNR and FQNEAQ (reference sequence).

This chain uses TRBV4-1 with TRBJ1-5; D ambiguous. Per germline, CDR1 MGHRA and CDR2 YSYEKL. V was cut by 2 bases and J by 6 bases, with 11 bases left in between. The CDR3 consists of 14 residues. The CDR3 DNA is TGCGCCAGCAGCCAATTGCTGGTAGGTCAGCCCCAGCATTTT. This codes for CASSQLLVGQPQHF.